The present T cell receptor (beta chain) was sequenced within a study of glioma-infiltrating T cells. Using RNA template, CDR3s of TCR alpha and beta were amplified with iRepertoire arm-PCR. TCRdb redid the calling of the multiplex PCR reads with MiXCR, one entry per CDR3 protein. Found here are 100,000 to 150,000 distinct CDR3 sequences, approximately 23% of them singletons; the top ten hold approximately 16%. This clonotype came up many times. Its antigen is currently unknown. Study results and limitations: Tissue-blood divergence was below expectation in non-neoplastic patients, above in gliomas.

This sequence originates from a human donor with low-grade glioma or glioblastoma, undergoing nonglioma brain surgery, or in good health (not recorded which). The material sequenced was glioma tissue, nonneoplastic brain tissue, or PBMCs (not recorded which).

The CDR3 DNA is TGTGCCAGCAGGACAGGGAACTATGGCTACACCTTC. It codes for CASRTGNYGYTF. The chain carries TRBV28 and TRBJ1-2, with 7 bases identical to TRBD1. V lost 6 bases and J lost 2; bases outside the gene matches: 0. CDR1 is MDHEN and CDR2 is SYDVKM in the germline V gene. The CDR3 loop spans 12 amino acids.